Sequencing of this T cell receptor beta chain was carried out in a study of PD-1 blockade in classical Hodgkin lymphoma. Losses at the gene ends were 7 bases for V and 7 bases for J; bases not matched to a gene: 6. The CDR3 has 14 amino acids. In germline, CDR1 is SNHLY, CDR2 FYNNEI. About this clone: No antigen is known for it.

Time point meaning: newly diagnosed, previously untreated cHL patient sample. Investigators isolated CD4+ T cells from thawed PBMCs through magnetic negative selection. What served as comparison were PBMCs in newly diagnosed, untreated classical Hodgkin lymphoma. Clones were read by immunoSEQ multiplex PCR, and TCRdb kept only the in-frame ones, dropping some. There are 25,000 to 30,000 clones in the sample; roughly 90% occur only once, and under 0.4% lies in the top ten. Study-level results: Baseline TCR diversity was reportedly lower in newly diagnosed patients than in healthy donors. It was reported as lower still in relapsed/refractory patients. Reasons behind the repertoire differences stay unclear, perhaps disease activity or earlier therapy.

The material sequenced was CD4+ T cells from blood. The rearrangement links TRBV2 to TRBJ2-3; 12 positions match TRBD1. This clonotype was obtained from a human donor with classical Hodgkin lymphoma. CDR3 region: CASTRDRGRNTQYF. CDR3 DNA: TGTGCCAGCACGCGGGACAGGGGGCGTAATACGCAGTATTTT.